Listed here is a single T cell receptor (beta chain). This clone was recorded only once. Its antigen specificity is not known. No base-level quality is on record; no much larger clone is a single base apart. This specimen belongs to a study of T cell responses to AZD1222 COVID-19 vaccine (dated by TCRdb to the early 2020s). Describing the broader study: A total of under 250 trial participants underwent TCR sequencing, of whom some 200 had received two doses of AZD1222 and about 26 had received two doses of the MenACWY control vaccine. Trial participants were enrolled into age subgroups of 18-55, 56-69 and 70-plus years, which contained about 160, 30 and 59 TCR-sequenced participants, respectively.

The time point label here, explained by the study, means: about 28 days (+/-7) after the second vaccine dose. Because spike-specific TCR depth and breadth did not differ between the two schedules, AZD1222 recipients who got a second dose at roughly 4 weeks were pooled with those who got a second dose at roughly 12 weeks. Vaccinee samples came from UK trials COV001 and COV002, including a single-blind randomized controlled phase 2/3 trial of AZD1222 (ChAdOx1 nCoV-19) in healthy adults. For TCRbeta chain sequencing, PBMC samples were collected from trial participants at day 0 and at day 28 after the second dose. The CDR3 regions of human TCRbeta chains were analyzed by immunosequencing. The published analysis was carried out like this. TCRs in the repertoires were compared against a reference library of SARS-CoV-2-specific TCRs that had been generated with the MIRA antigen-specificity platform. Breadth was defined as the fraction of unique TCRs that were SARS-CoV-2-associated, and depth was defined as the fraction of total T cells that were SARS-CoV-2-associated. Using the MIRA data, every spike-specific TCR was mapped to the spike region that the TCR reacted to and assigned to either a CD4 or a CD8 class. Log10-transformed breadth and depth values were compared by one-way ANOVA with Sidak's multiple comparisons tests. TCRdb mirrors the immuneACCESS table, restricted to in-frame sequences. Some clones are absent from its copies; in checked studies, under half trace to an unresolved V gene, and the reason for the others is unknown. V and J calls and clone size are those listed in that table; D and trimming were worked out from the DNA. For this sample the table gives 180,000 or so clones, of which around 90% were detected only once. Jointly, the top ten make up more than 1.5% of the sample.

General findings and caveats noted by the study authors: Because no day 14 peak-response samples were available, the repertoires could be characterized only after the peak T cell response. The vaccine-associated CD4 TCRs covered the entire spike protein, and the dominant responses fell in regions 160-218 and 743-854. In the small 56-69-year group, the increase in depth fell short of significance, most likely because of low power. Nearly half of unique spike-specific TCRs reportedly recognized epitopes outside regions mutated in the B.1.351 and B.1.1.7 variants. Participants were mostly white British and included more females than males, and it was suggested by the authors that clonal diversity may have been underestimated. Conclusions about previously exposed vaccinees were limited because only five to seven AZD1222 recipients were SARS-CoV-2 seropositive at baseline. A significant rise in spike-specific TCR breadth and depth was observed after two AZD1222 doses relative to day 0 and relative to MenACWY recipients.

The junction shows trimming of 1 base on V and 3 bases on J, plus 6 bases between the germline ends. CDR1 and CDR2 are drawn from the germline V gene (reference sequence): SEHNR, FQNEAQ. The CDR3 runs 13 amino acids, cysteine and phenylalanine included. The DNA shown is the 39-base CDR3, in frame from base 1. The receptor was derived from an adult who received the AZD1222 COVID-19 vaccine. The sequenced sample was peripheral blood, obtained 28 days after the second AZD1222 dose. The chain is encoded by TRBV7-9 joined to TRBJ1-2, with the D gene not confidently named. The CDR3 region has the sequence CASSLGADYGYTF. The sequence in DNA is TGTGCCAGCAGCTTAGGGGCGGACTATGGCTACACCTTC. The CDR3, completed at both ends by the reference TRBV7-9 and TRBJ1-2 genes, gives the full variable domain DTGVSQNPRHKITKRGQNVTFRCDPISEHNRLYWYRQTLGQGPEFLTYFQNEAQLEKSRLLSDRFSAERPKGSFSTLEIQRTEQGDSAMYLCASSLGADYGYTFGSGTRLTVV.